This T cell receptor (beta chain) emerged from a study of blood T cell repertoires in COVID-19. Turning to the study itself: Some COVID-19 samples were acute and others convalescent; all came from the United States, Italy and Spain. T cells, B-cell-depleted T cells, or PBMCs provided the cDNA or gDNA that served as material.

The CDR3 covers 16 residues. Germline CDR1 is MNHEY and CDR2 is SMNVEV (reference sequence). The V end lost 8 bases, the J end lost 0 bases, and 20 bases lay between the germline ends. Original methodology: Quantification of nucleated cells was approximated via reference gene primer amplification. The protocol was immunoSEQ multiplex PCR, while the TCRdb copy is restricted to in-frame clones and leaves out a portion. The V and J calls and clone size were taken over from that table, and D and trimming were inferred from the DNA. This sample has some 110,000 clones; around 86% occur once, and the top ten carry roughly 7.9%. This clone was detected a few times.

The TCR was taken from a man aged 70-80 years with acute or convalescent COVID-19. The chain has TRBV27 and TRBJ2-7, with D possibly being TRBD2 (8 bases). The sample taken for sequencing was peripheral blood. DNA of the CDR3: TGTGCCAGCTCCCTCGGGGGGGCAGGGGGCTCCTACGAGCAGTACTTC. Its protein is CASSLGGAGGSYEQYF.